The 8 T cell receptor beta chains in this list originate from one sample, sequenced in a study of shared clonotypes between healthy human individuals. Generated by immunoSEQ multiplex PCR, the TCRdb table keeps only in-frame clones and is missing some. The sample yields over 1.5 million clones, nearly 99% seen once. What was sequenced was naive CD4+ T cells sorted from blood. Subset here: CD45RA+ positively selected. The source is a man in his thirties or forties in good health.

In its sample, this clone was seen once. The chain carries TRBV11-2 and TRBJ2-1; 12 positions agree with TRBD2. CDR3 length equals 15 residues. Trimming removed 4 bases from V and 7 bases from J; junction bases left unmatched: 5. Germline values: CDR1 SGHAT, CDR2 FQNNGV. The CDR3 nucleotides are TGTGCCAGCAGCTCGAGGACTAGCGGGATAAATGAGCAGTTCTTC. This encodes CASSSRTSGINEQFF.

The J gene is TRBJ2-7, the V gene TRBV6-1; 10 nucleotides align to TRBD1. The CDR3 has 13 residues. The V gene's germline CDR1 is MNHNS and CDR2 SASEGT. As DNA, the CDR3 is TGTGCAGAAGGGACAGGGGCTTCCTACGAGCAGTACTTC. It encodes CAEGTGASYEQYF.

This chain joins TRBV19 and TRBJ2-7; 8 bases line up with TRBD2. The CDR3 runs to 13 residues. J gave up 3 bases and V 9 bases, and 7 bases lay outside the gene matches. Germline assignment: CDR1 LNHDA and CDR2 SQIVND (reference sequence). DNA for the CDR3: TGTGCCAGAGGAAGCGGGAGTAGCTACGAGCAGTACTTC. Translation gives CARGSGSSYEQYF.

Note on this clone: Other DNA sequences from this sample encode an identical CDR3 as well. V gene TRBV5-1 combines with J gene TRBJ2-1; D gene unclear. The ends were cut back, 0 bases at V and 4 bases at J, with 5 bases in the middle. The CDR3 spans 13 residues. The germline CDR1 and CDR2 sequences are SGHRS and YFSETQ. The CDR3 sequence is CASSLATYNEQFF. In nucleotides, the CDR3 is TGCGCCAGCAGCTTGGCTACGTACAATGAGCAGTTCTTC. The complete variable domain, with remaining parts taken from reference TRBV5-1 and TRBJ2-1, reads KAGVTQTPRYLIKTRGQQVTLSCSPISGHRSVSWYQQTPGQGLQFLFEYFSETQRNKGNFPGRFSGRQFSNSRSEMNVSTLELGDSALYLCASSLATYNEQFFGPGTRLTVL.

This chain uses TRBV18 with TRBJ2-3; 12 nucleotides agree with TRBD2. V dropped 5 bases and J dropped 1; count of bases not matched to a gene: 10. CDR1 is KGHSH, CDR2 LQKENI, per germline. The CDR3 spans 18 residues. As DNA, the CDR3 is TGTGCCAGCTCAACGCTAGCGGGAGGGCCAAGGGGCACAGATACGCAGTATTTT. This translates into CASSTLAGGPRGTDTQYF.

Comments on this clone: The identical CDR3 is also encoded by other nucleotide sequences in the sample. The chain joins TRBV19 to TRBJ1-1; D call uncertain. The germline V and J ends were trimmed by 3 bases and 1 base, with 6 bases remaining between them. The germline CDR1 and CDR2 sequences are LNHDA and SQIVND (reference sequence). The CDR3 runs to 13 residues. Here the CDR3 reads CASSIRENTEAFF. Here the CDR3 DNA reads TGTGCCAGTAGTATTCGGGAGAACACTGAAGCTTTCTTT.

The J gene is TRBJ2-2, the V gene TRBV5-1; tentative D call: TRBD2 (6 bases). Per the germline V gene, CDR1 is SGHRS and CDR2 is YFSETQ. Trimming removed 7 bases at V and 7 bases at J, with 11 bases between. This CDR3 comprises 12 residues. The CDR3 spells CASGEGGGELFF. The CDR3 nucleotides read TGCGCCAGCGGCGAGGGAGGCGGGGAGCTGTTTTTT.

The chain links TRBV27 to TRBJ2-3, with 9 nucleotides matching TRBD1. Germline loops: CDR1 MNHEY, CDR2 SMNVEV (reference sequence). The CDR3 extends over 18 amino acids. Unmatched junction bases numbered 9, after V lost 0 bases and J lost 2 bases. In DNA, the CDR3 is TGTGCCAGCAGTTTATCCGCAGGGAGGGACAGGGCCACAGATACGCAGTATTTT. Translating gives CASSLSAGRDRATDTQYF.